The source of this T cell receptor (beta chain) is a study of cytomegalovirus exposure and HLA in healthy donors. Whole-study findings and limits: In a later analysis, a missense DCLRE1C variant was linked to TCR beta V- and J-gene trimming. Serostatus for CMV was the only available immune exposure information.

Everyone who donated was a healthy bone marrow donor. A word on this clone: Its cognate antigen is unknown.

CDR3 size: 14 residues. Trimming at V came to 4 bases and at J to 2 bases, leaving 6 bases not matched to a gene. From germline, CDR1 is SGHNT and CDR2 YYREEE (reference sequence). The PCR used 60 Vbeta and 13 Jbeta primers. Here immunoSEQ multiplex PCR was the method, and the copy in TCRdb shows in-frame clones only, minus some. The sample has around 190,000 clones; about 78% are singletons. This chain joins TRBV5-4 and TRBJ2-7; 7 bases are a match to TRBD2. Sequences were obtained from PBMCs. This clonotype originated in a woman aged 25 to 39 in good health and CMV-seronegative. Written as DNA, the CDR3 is TGTGCCAGCAGCCGCACAGCGGGAACCTACGAGCAGTACTTC. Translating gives CASSRTAGTYEQYF.